Listed below are T cell receptor beta chains from one sample, sequenced in a study of regulatory T cells in long-lasting Graves disease. TCRdb ran MiXCR on the multiplex PCR reads and lists one entry per CDR3 protein. The sample holds 560,000 or so distinct CDR3 sequences; about 16% are singletons and the top ten take more than 10%. In addition, the sample was reused for a study of T cells in Graves' hyperthyroidism and ophthalmopathy.

The sequences come from peripheral blood mononuclear cells (PBMCs), collected at new diagnosis, from a patient treated with antithyroid drugs. Source of these receptors: a man younger than 35 with Graves disease. Each CDR3 is given with its conserved first and last residue. A D gene is named only where the DNA matches it firmly. Where a row states a size, it is once, few, many or the class of an expanded clone; other rows omit it.

v_call: TRBV27; clone_size: many; d_call: NA; j_call: TRBJ2-1; cdr3_aa: CASRREAEQFF; cdr3_nt: TGTGCCAGCAGACGTGAAGCTGAGCAGTTCTTC
v_call: TRBV7-9; clone_size: NA; d_call: NA; j_call: TRBJ1-6; cdr3_aa: CASSRPERYNSPLHF; cdr3_nt: TGTGCCAGCAGCAGACCTGAACGGTATAATTCACCCCTCCACTTT
v_call: TRBV11-2; clone_size: many; d_call: NA; j_call: TRBJ1-6; cdr3_aa: CASSEDRYSPLHF; cdr3_nt: TGTGCCAGCAGCGAGGACCGATATTCACCCCTCCACTTT
v_call: TRBV5-4; clone_size: NA; d_call: TRBD2; j_call: TRBJ2-1; cdr3_aa: CASSGGLTDYNEQFF; cdr3_nt: TGTGCCAGCAGCGGGGGACTAACAGATTACAATGAGCAGTTCTTC
v_call: TRBV20-1; clone_size: few; d_call: NA; j_call: TRBJ2-7; cdr3_aa: CSASDVRSYEQYF; cdr3_nt: TGCAGTGCTAGCGACGTCCGATCCTACGAGCAGTACTTC
v_call: TRBV27; clone_size: many; d_call: NA; j_call: TRBJ1-2; cdr3_aa: CASSLSPMTLDYGYTF; cdr3_nt: TGTGCCAGCAGTTTATCGCCGATGACACTGGACTATGGCTACACCTTC
v_call: TRBV12-3/TRBV12-4; clone_size: few; d_call: NA; j_call: TRBJ1-5; cdr3_aa: CASSFGPHSNQPQHF; cdr3_nt: TGTGCCAGCAGTTTTGGGCCTCATAGCAATCAGCCCCAGCATTTT
v_call: TRBV20-1; clone_size: many; d_call: TRBD2; j_call: TRBJ2-3; cdr3_aa: CSARGARASGTQDTQYF; cdr3_nt: TGCAGTGCTAGAGGTGCAAGGGCTAGCGGGACGCAAGATACGCAGTATTTT
v_call: TRBV20-1; clone_size: many; d_call: TRBD2; j_call: TRBJ2-5; cdr3_aa: CSASNPSGGLRTQYF; cdr3_nt: TGCAGTGCTAGCAATCCTAGCGGGGGCCTAAGGACCCAGTACTTC
v_call: TRBV7-9; clone_size: many; d_call: NA; j_call: TRBJ1-1; cdr3_aa: CASSINRVAEAFF; cdr3_nt: TGTGCCAGCAGCATTAACCGCGTTGCTGAAGCTTTCTTT
v_call: TRBV28; clone_size: many; d_call: NA; j_call: TRBJ2-5; cdr3_aa: CASSLGESRRGQETQYF; cdr3_nt: TGTGCCAGCAGTTTGGGGGAGTCCCGGAGGGGGCAAGAGACCCAGTACTTC
v_call: TRBV4-1; clone_size: few; d_call: TRBD1; j_call: TRBJ2-7; cdr3_aa: CASSQNRGPAHEQYF; cdr3_nt: TGCGCCAGCAGCCAGAACAGGGGGCCAGCCCATGAGCAGTACTTC
v_call: TRBV19; clone_size: NA; d_call: NA; j_call: TRBJ2-1; cdr3_aa: CASSIVEGDEQFF; cdr3_nt: TGTGCCAGTAGTATAGTAGAGGGCGATGAGCAGTTCTTC
v_call: TRBV4-1; clone_size: few; d_call: NA; j_call: TRBJ2-5; cdr3_aa: CASSHRKNQETQYF; cdr3_nt: TGCGCCAGCAGCCATAGAAAAAACCAAGAGACCCAGTACTTC
v_call: TRBV19; clone_size: NA; d_call: TRBD2; j_call: TRBJ2-3; cdr3_aa: CASSQAGGPTDTQYF; cdr3_nt: TGTGCCAGTAGCCAAGCGGGAGGGCCGACAGATACGCAGTATTTT
v_call: TRBV3-1; clone_size: NA; d_call: TRBD2; j_call: TRBJ2-7; cdr3_aa: CASSQDWGLAGEQYF; cdr3_nt: TGTGCCAGCAGCCAAGACTGGGGACTAGCGGGAGAGCAGTACTTC
v_call: TRBV11-3; clone_size: NA; d_call: TRBD1; j_call: TRBJ2-7; cdr3_aa: CASSTTGVPYEQYF; cdr3_nt: TGTGCCAGCAGTACCACAGGGGTCCCCTACGAGCAGTACTTC
v_call: TRBV2; clone_size: once; d_call: TRBD2; j_call: TRBJ2-1; cdr3_aa: CASSATSGRGNEQFF; cdr3_nt: TGTGCCAGCAGTGCGACTAGCGGGAGGGGAAATGAGCAGTTCTTC
v_call: TRBV7-2; clone_size: many; d_call: TRBD1; j_call: TRBJ2-7; cdr3_aa: CASSPTGGSSYEQYF; cdr3_nt: TGTGCCAGCAGCCCTACAGGGGGCAGCTCCTACGAGCAGTACTTC
v_call: TRBV11-3; clone_size: many; d_call: TRBD2; j_call: TRBJ2-5; cdr3_aa: CASSSPASGQETQYF; cdr3_nt: TGTGCCAGCAGCTCCCCGGCTAGCGGACAAGAGACCCAGTACTTC
v_call: TRBV10-3; clone_size: NA; d_call: TRBD1; j_call: TRBJ2-7; cdr3_aa: CAISEPSGTGRTAYEQYF; cdr3_nt: TGTGCCATCAGTGAGCCCTCCGGGACAGGGAGGACGGCCTACGAGCAGTACTTC
v_call: TRBV6-5; clone_size: NA; d_call: NA; j_call: TRBJ2-3; cdr3_aa: CASSSPTGPDTQYF; cdr3_nt: TGTGCCAGCAGTTCCCCGACAGGACCAGATACGCAGTATTTT
v_call: TRBV7-2; clone_size: many; d_call: NA; j_call: TRBJ1-2; cdr3_aa: CASSLRTDGYTF; cdr3_nt: TGTGCCAGCAGCTTGCGGACGGATGGCTACACCTTC
v_call: TRBV3-1; clone_size: many; d_call: NA; j_call: TRBJ2-3; cdr3_aa: CASSQVADTQYF; cdr3_nt: TGTGCCAGCAGCCAAGTGGCAGATACGCAGTATTTT
v_call: TRBV19; clone_size: few; d_call: NA; j_call: TRBJ2-2; cdr3_aa: CASKTGANTGELFF; cdr3_nt: TGTGCCAGTAAAACAGGCGCGAACACCGGGGAGCTGTTTTTT
v_call: TRBV3-1; clone_size: many; d_call: TRBD2; j_call: TRBJ2-7; cdr3_aa: CASSHGSGTYEQYF; cdr3_nt: TGTGCCAGCAGCCACGGTAGCGGGACCTACGAGCAGTACTTC
v_call: TRBV20-1; clone_size: few; d_call: NA; j_call: TRBJ2-4; cdr3_aa: CSASAGKRRDIQYF; cdr3_nt: TGCAGTGCTAGCGCAGGGAAACGGAGGGACATTCAGTACTTC
v_call: TRBV27; clone_size: many; d_call: NA; j_call: TRBJ2-1; cdr3_aa: CASSKSTGYNEQFF; cdr3_nt: TGTGCCAGCAGCAAGTCGACAGGCTACAATGAGCAGTTCTTC
v_call: TRBV30; clone_size: NA; d_call: TRBD2; j_call: TRBJ2-7; cdr3_aa: CAWSVGLAVPYEQYF; cdr3_nt: TGTGCCTGGAGTGTAGGGCTAGCGGTCCCCTACGAGCAGTACTTC
v_call: TRBV27; clone_size: few; d_call: NA; j_call: TRBJ2-1; cdr3_aa: CASSYRVHNEQFF; cdr3_nt: TGTGCCAGCAGTTACAGGGTCCACAATGAGCAGTTCTTC
v_call: TRBV5-1; clone_size: once; d_call: TRBD1; j_call: TRBJ1-2; cdr3_aa: CASSPITGGTEEENGYTF; cdr3_nt: TGCGCCAGCAGCCCTATAACAGGGGGCACGGAAGAGGAAAATGGCTACACCTTC
v_call: TRBV5-1; clone_size: many; d_call: NA; j_call: TRBJ2-7; cdr3_aa: CASSLDPGWAYEQYF; cdr3_nt: TGCGCCAGCAGCTTAGACCCAGGCTGGGCCTACGAGCAGTACTTC
v_call: TRBV7-9; clone_size: NA; d_call: NA; j_call: TRBJ2-1; cdr3_aa: CASSPTAGPSLYNEQFF; cdr3_nt: TGTGCCAGCAGCCCAACCGCCGGGCCCTCCTTATACAATGAGCAGTTCTTC
v_call: TRBV19; clone_size: NA; d_call: NA; j_call: TRBJ1-2; cdr3_aa: CASSIGGANPNYGYTF; cdr3_nt: TGTGCCAGTAGTATTGGGGGGGCCAACCCCAACTATGGCTACACCTTC
v_call: TRBV5-1; clone_size: NA; d_call: NA; j_call: TRBJ2-7; cdr3_aa: CASSWGVSYEQYF; cdr3_nt: TGCGCCAGCAGCTGGGGGGTATCCTACGAGCAGTACTTC
v_call: TRBV20-1; clone_size: many; d_call: NA; j_call: TRBJ1-5; cdr3_aa: CSARDETGMGNQPQHF; cdr3_nt: TGCAGTGCTAGAGATGAAACAGGGATGGGCAATCAGCCCCAGCATTTT
v_call: TRBV29-1; clone_size: many; d_call: NA; j_call: TRBJ2-3; cdr3_aa: CSEGTDTQYF; cdr3_nt: TGCAGCGAGGGCACAGATACGCAGTATTTT
v_call: TRBV6-2/TRBV6-3; clone_size: NA; d_call: NA; j_call: TRBJ2-1; cdr3_aa: CASSRQRGHNEQFF; cdr3_nt: TGTGCCAGCAGTCGACAGAGGGGCCACAATGAGCAGTTCTTC
v_call: TRBV11-2; clone_size: many; d_call: NA; j_call: TRBJ2-1; cdr3_aa: CASSLGPGRQFF; cdr3_nt: TGTGCCAGCAGCTTAGGCCCCGGGAGGCAGTTCTTC
v_call: TRBV7-3; clone_size: many; d_call: NA; j_call: TRBJ2-7; cdr3_aa: CASSPLSGGEQYF; cdr3_nt: TGTGCCAGCAGCCCACTGTCAGGGGGGGAGCAGTACTTC
v_call: TRBV29-1; clone_size: many; d_call: NA; j_call: TRBJ2-1; cdr3_aa: CSVVGTYEQFF; cdr3_nt: TGCAGCGTTGTCGGGACCTATGAGCAGTTCTTC
v_call: TRBV29-1; clone_size: many; d_call: NA; j_call: TRBJ2-5; cdr3_aa: CSVGGDQETQYF; cdr3_nt: TGCAGCGTTGGGGGGGACCAAGAGACCCAGTACTTC
v_call: TRBV6-1; clone_size: many; d_call: TRBD1; j_call: TRBJ1-2; cdr3_aa: CASKGQGADGYTF; cdr3_nt: TGTGCCAGCAAAGGACAGGGGGCGGACGGCTACACCTTC
v_call: TRBV27; clone_size: many; d_call: TRBD2; j_call: TRBJ2-7; cdr3_aa: CASSLSGRAFIFEQYF; cdr3_nt: TGTGCCAGCAGTTTAAGTGGGAGGGCCTTTATATTCGAGCAGTACTTC
v_call: TRBV3-1; clone_size: many; d_call: TRBD2; j_call: TRBJ2-5; cdr3_aa: CASSYPPAGATETQYF; cdr3_nt: TGTGCCAGCAGCTACCCCCCTGCGGGAGCGACAGAGACCCAGTACTTC
v_call: TRBV7-9; clone_size: NA; d_call: NA; j_call: TRBJ1-1; cdr3_aa: CASSFSGPTNTEAFF; cdr3_nt: TGTGCCAGCAGCTTTTCGGGACCGACAAACACTGAAGCTTTCTTT
v_call: TRBV20-1; clone_size: many; d_call: NA; j_call: TRBJ1-1; cdr3_aa: CSARQGHMSFF; cdr3_nt: TGCAGTGCTAGACAGGGCCATATGTCTTTCTTT
v_call: TRBV24-1; clone_size: few; d_call: TRBD2; j_call: TRBJ2-3; cdr3_aa: CATSDPRLAGTDTQYF; cdr3_nt: TGTGCCACCAGTGATCCCCGACTAGCGGGCACAGATACGCAGTATTTT
v_call: TRBV3-1; clone_size: many; d_call: NA; j_call: TRBJ2-7; cdr3_aa: CASSPRDTTTEQYF; cdr3_nt: TGTGCCAGCAGTCCCCGGGACACCACCACCGAGCAGTACTTC
v_call: TRBV2; clone_size: many; d_call: NA; j_call: TRBJ2-7; cdr3_aa: CASGWDNYEQYF; cdr3_nt: TGTGCCAGCGGCTGGGACAACTACGAGCAGTACTTC
v_call: TRBV2; clone_size: many; d_call: NA; j_call: TRBJ1-1; cdr3_aa: CARLQDPPEAFF; cdr3_nt: TGTGCCAGGTTACAGGACCCCCCTGAAGCTTTCTTT
v_call: TRBV27; clone_size: many; d_call: TRBD2; j_call: TRBJ2-5; cdr3_aa: CASSFMASGSGETQYF; cdr3_nt: TGTGCCAGCAGTTTTATGGCTAGCGGGAGTGGGGAGACCCAGTACTTC
v_call: TRBV3-1; clone_size: many; d_call: NA; j_call: TRBJ2-1; cdr3_aa: CASSQDRFPASSYNEQFF; cdr3_nt: TGTGCCAGCAGCCAAGATCGGTTCCCCGCCAGCTCCTACAATGAGCAGTTCTTC
v_call: TRBV4-2; clone_size: NA; d_call: TRBD1; j_call: TRBJ2-3; cdr3_aa: CASSQVLHRDSSTDTQYF; cdr3_nt: TGTGCCAGCAGCCAAGTCCTCCACCGGGACAGTAGCACAGATACGCAGTATTTT
v_call: TRBV20-1; clone_size: NA; d_call: NA; j_call: TRBJ2-7; cdr3_aa: CSAPRPGSSYEQYF; cdr3_nt: TGCAGTGCTCCAAGACCAGGCAGCTCCTACGAGCAGTACTTC
v_call: TRBV7-3; clone_size: NA; d_call: NA; j_call: TRBJ1-5; cdr3_aa: CASSLRIGTPNRMGRRNQPQHF; cdr3_nt: TGTGCCAGCAGCTTAAGGATCGGGACCCCCAATAGGATGGGGCGTCGCAATCAGCCCCAGCATTTT